This is a list of T cell receptor beta chains from one sample in a study of CD8+CD57+ T cells in acquired aplastic anemia. In TCRdb, the reads were re-called with MiXCR into one record per CDR3 protein. Here the sample spans under 250,000 distinct CDR3 sequences, almost 35% being singletons. Sample: sorted CD4+, CD8+, or CD8+CD57+ T cells (not recorded which) from PBMCs. The receptors here all came from a human donor in good health, serving as a control. The CDR3 runs from the conserved cysteine through the conserved F or W. A D gene is named only where the DNA matches it firmly. Size tells how often a clone was seen (once, few, many) or the class of an expanded clone, and some rows leave it out.

J,V,D,size,CDR3,DNA
TRBJ2-7,TRBV7-2,.,many,CASSPTYQLTYEQYF,TGTGCCAGCAGCCCAACTTATCAGCTCACCTACGAGCAGTACTTC
TRBJ2-3,TRBV9,.,few,CASSVGLWQSTDTQYF,TGTGCCAGCAGCGTAGGGTTGTGGCAGAGCACAGATACGCAGTATTTT
TRBJ1-4,TRBV7-8,.,many,CASSGLIEKLFF,TGTGCCAGCTCCGGCCTAATTGAAAAACTGTTTTTT
TRBJ2-3,TRBV20-1,.,.,CSASLKRDTQYF,TGCAGTGCTAGCCTCAAGCGGGATACGCAGTATTTT
TRBJ2-5,TRBV2,.,.,CASTSTGGNQPQYF,TGTGCCAGCACTAGCACGGGTGGCAATCAGCCCCAGTACTTC
TRBJ2-5,TRBV24-1,.,many,CATSDFWGSQETQYF,TGTGCCACCAGTGATTTCTGGGGGAGCCAAGAGACCCAGTACTTC
TRBJ2-1,TRBV20-1,TRBD2,many,CSARAAGGRYNEQFF,TGCAGTGCTAGAGCGGCGGGGGGAAGGTACAATGAGCAGTTCTTC
TRBJ1-5,TRBV9,.,.,CASSAGPNQPQHF,TGTGCCAGCAGCGCTGGACCCAACCAGCCCCAGCATTTT
TRBJ2-1,TRBV20-1,.,many,CSAVSRGGNEQFF,TGCAGTGCTGTCTCCAGGGGGGGCAATGAGCAGTTCTTC
TRBJ1-1,TRBV24-1,.,many,CATVGVSRGVPEAFF,TGTGCCACCGTGGGAGTGAGCAGGGGTGTTCCTGAAGCTTTCTTT
TRBJ2-3,TRBV2,TRBD2,many,CASQLAGVTDTQYF,TGTGCCAGCCAACTAGCGGGGGTAACAGATACGCAGTATTTT
TRBJ1-5,TRBV10-3,.,.,CAISELNSNQPQHF,TGTGCCATCAGTGAGTTGAATAGCAATCAGCCCCAGCATTTT
TRBJ1-2,TRBV6-1,.,.,CASSLKPGTLSMGYTF,TGTGCCAGCAGTCTGAAGCCTGGGACTCTATCTATGGGCTACACCTTC
TRBJ2-5,TRBV12-3/TRBV12-4,.,.,CASSLNQGGEETQYF,TGTGCCAGCAGTTTGAATCAGGGTGGTGAAGAGACCCAGTACTTC
TRBJ2-7,TRBV19,TRBD1,.,CATSGGSYEQYF,TGTGCCACCTCAGGGGGATCCTACGAGCAGTACTTC
TRBJ2-5,TRBV24-1,.,few,CATSDFRDITETQYF,TGTGCCACCAGTGATTTCAGGGACATAACAGAGACCCAGTACTTC
TRBJ2-7,TRBV5-8,.,many,CASSLQLGGEQYF,TGTGCCAGCAGCTTGCAACTAGGAGGCGAGCAGTACTTC
TRBJ1-4,TRBV6-1,.,.,CASSKDGWGYEKLFF,TGTGCCAGCAGTAAGGACGGGTGGGGTTATGAAAAACTGTTTTTT
TRBJ1-1,TRBV5-1,.,many,CASSSPQLFAFF,TGCGCCAGCAGCTCACCACAACTATTCGCTTTCTTT
TRBJ2-7,TRBV29-1,TRBD1,many,CSAPKDRGSHEQYF,TGCAGCGCCCCAAAGGACAGGGGGTCCCACGAGCAGTACTTC
TRBJ2-1,TRBV3-1,.,few,CASSRGLGNEQFF,TGTGCCAGCAGCCGGGGGTTGGGGAATGAGCAGTTCTTC
TRBJ2-2,TRBV5-1,.,few,CASSLREVANTGELFF,TGCGCCAGCAGCTTGAGAGAGGTCGCGAACACCGGGGAGCTGTTTTTT
TRBJ2-2,TRBV3-1,TRBD2,few,CASSHAAGGGELFF,TGTGCCAGCAGCCATGCCGCGGGAGGAGGGGAGCTGTTTTTT
TRBJ2-3,TRBV19,TRBD2,.,CASSNPGTPSERGTQYF,TGTGCCAGTAGTAACCCCGGGACTCCCTCTGAGCGGGGTACGCAGTATTTT
TRBJ1-2,TRBV12-3/TRBV12-4,.,.,CASNPSLGNGYTF,TGTGCCAGCAATCCCTCCTTGGGGAATGGCTACACCTTC
TRBJ1-2,TRBV20-1,TRBD1,many,CSARDLKQGTNYGYTF,TGCAGTGCTAGAGACCTCAAACAGGGGACTAACTATGGCTACACCTTC
TRBJ2-7,TRBV11-1,TRBD1,few,CASSLYTGGSYEQYF,TGTGCCAGCAGCTTATACACAGGGGGCTCCTACGAGCAGTACTTC
TRBJ2-3,TRBV5-2,.,few,CASKLKLGWRGTGITDTQYF,TGTGCCAGCAAACTAAAACTCGGGTGGCGGGGGACCGGAATAACAGATACGCAGTATTTT
TRBJ2-5,TRBV11-1,.,few,CASSLGPPWGPGAWGSQYF,TGTGCCAGCAGCCTGGGGCCTCCCTGGGGGCCAGGGGCCTGGGGGTCCCAGTACTTC
TRBJ1-4,TRBV4-3,.,.,CASSQDPDGSEKLFF,TGCGCCAGCAGCCAAGATCCGGACGGGAGTGAAAAACTGTTTTTT
TRBJ2-3,TRBV2,.,.,CASSHKAERTDTQYF,TGTGCCAGCAGTCATAAAGCGGAGAGAACAGATACGCAGTATTTT
TRBJ2-7,TRBV9,.,few,CASSVGLYQTGYKQYF,TGTGCCAGCAGCGTGGGCTTGTACCAAACGGGGTACAAGCAGTACTTC
TRBJ2-7,TRBV3-1,TRBD2,.,CASSHTTGTSGRAKYEQYF,TGTGCCAGCAGCCATACGACCGGGACTAGCGGGAGGGCAAAGTACGAGCAGTACTTC
TRBJ2-6,TRBV7-3,.,many,CASSVSSGANVLTF,TGTGCCAGCAGCGTGAGCTCTGGGGCCAACGTCCTGACTTTC
TRBJ2-7,TRBV2,TRBD1,.,CASSLRGTGLYEQYF,TGTGCCAGCAGCTTAAGGGGGACAGGGTTGTACGAGCAGTACTTC
TRBJ2-1,TRBV9,.,many,CASSLGTYNEQFF,TGTGCCAGCAGTCTAGGGACCTACAATGAGCAGTTCTTC
TRBJ1-6,TRBV5-1,.,many,CASSLEGNNSPLHF,TGCGCCAGCAGCTTGGAGGGAAATAATTCACCCCTCCACTTT
TRBJ2-7,TRBV7-7,TRBD1,few,CASSPPPGQGYEQYF,TGTGCCAGCAGCCCTCCTCCGGGACAGGGGTACGAGCAGTACTTC
TRBJ1-2,TRBV15,TRBD1,.,CATSRARTGVPGYTF,TGTGCCACCAGCAGAGCTCGGACAGGGGTTCCAGGCTACACCTTC
TRBJ2-2,TRBV20-1,.,many,CSASTGTNTGELFF,TGCAGTGCTAGTACAGGGACAAACACCGGGGAGCTGTTTTTT
TRBJ1-5,TRBV4-3,.,.,CASSPPIGQPQHF,TGCGCCAGCAGCCCTCCCATAGGGCAGCCCCAGCATTTT
TRBJ1-1,TRBV30,TRBD1,.,CAWDRGRTEAFF,TGTGCCTGGGACAGGGGTCGCACTGAAGCTTTCTTT
TRBJ1-1,TRBV6-4,.,few,CASSALENTEAFF,TGTGCCAGCAGTGCCCTAGAGAACACTGAAGCTTTCTTT